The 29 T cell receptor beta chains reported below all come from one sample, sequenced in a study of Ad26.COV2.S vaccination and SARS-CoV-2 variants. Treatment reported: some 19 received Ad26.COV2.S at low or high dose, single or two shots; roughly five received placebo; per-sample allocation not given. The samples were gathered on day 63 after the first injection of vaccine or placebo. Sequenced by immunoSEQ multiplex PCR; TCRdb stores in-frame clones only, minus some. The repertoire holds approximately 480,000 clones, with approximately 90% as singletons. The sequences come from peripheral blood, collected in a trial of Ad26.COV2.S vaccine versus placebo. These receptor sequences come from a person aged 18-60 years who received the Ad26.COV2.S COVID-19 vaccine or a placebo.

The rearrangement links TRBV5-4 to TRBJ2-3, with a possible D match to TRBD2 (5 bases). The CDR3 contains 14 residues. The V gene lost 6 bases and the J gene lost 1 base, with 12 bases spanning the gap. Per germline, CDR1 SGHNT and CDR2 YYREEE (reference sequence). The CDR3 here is CASNEVGGTDTQYF. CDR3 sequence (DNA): TGTGCCAGCAACGAAGTCGGGGGCACAGATACGCAGTATTTT.

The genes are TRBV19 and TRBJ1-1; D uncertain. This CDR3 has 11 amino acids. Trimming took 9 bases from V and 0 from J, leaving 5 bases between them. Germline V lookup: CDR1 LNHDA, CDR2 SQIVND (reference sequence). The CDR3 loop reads CASGVNTEAFF. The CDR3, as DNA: TGTGCCAGCGGAGTGAACACTGAAGCTTTCTTT.

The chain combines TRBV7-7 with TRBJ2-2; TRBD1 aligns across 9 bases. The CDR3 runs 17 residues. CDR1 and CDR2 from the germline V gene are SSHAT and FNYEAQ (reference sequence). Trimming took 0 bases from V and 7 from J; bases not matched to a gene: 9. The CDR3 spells CASSLASSGTGNGELFF. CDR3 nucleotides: TGTGCCAGCAGCTTAGCTTCGTCCGGGACAGGGAACGGGGAGCTGTTTTTT.

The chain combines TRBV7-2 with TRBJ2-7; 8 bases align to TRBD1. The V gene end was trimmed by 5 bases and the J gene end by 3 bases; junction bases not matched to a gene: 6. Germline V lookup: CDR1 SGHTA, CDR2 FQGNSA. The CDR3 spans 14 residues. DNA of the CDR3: TGTGCCAGCAGCCGGACAGGGAGAGACTACGAGCAGTACTTC. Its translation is CASSRTGRDYEQYF.

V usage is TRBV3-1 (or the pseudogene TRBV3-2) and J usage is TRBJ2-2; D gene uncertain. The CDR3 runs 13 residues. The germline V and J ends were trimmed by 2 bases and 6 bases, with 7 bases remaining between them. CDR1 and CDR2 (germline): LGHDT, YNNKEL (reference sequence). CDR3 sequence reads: CASSQSRSGELFF. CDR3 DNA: TGTGCCAGCAGCCAATCTAGGTCCGGGGAGCTGTTTTTT.

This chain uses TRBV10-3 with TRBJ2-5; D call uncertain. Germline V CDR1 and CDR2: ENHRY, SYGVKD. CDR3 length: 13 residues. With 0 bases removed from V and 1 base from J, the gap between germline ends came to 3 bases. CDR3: CAISESRQETQYF. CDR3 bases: TGTGCCATCAGTGAGTCTCGCCAAGAGACCCAGTACTTC.

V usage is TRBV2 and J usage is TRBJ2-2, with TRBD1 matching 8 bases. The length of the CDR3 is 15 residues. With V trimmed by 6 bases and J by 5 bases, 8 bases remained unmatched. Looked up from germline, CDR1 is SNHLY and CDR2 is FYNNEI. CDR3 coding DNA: TGTGCCAGCAGCCCAGGGGGCCTTGCAACCGGGGAGCTGTTTTTT. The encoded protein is CASSPGGLATGELFF. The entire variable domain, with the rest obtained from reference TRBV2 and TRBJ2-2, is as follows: EPEVTQTPSHQVTQMGQEVILRCVPISNHLYFYWYRQILGQKVEFLVSFYNNEISEKSEIFDDQFSVERPDGSNFTLKIRSTKLEDSAMYFCASSPGGLATGELFFGEGSRLTVL.

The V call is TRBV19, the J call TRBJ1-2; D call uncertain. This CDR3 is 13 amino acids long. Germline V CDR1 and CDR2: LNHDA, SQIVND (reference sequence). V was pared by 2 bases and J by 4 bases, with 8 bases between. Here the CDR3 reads CASSISGPYGYTF. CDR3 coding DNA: TGTGCCAGTAGTATAAGTGGACCCTATGGCTACACCTTC.

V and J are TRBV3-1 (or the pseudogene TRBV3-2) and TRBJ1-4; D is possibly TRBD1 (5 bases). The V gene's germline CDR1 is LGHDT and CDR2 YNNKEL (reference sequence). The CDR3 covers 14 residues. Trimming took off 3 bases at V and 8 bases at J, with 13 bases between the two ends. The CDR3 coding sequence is TGTGCCAGCAGCCAGGGGGGGTTTAGCGAAAAACTGTTTTTT. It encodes CASSQGGFSEKLFF.

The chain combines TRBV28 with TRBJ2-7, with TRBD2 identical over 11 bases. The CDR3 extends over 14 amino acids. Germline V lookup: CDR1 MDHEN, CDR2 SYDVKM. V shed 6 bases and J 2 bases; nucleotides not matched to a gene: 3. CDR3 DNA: TGTGCCAGCAGACTAGCGGGAGAAACCTACGAGCAGTACTTC. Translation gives CASRLAGETYEQYF.

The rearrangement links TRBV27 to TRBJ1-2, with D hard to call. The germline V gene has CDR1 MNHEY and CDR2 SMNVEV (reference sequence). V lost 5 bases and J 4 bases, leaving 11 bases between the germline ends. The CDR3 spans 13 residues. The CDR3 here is CASSPLPLYGYTF. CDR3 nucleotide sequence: TGTGCCAGCAGTCCCCTACCCCTCTATGGCTACACCTTC.

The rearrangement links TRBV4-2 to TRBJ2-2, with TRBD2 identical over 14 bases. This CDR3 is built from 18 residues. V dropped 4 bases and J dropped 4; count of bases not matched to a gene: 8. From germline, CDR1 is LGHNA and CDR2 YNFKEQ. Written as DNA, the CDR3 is TGTGCCAGCAGCCCAGGACTAGCGGGAGGAGTAAGCACCGGGGAGCTGTTTTTT. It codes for CASSPGLAGGVSTGELFF.

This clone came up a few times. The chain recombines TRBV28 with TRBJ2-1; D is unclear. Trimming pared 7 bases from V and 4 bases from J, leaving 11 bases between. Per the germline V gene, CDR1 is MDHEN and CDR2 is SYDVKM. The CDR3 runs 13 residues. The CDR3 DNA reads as TGTGCCAGCATCTCCGCGTCTTACAATGAGCAGTTCTTC. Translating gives CASISASYNEQFF.

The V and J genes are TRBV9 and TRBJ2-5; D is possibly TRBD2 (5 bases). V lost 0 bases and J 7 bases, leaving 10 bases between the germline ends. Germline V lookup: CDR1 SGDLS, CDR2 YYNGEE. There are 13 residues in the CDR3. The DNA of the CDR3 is TGTGCCAGCAGCGTAGCTGGAGAGGGGACCCAGTACTTC. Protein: CASSVAGEGTQYF.

Here the CDR3 reads CASSPASDRNQPQHF. As DNA, the CDR3 is TGTGCCAGCAGTCCCGCTTCCGACCGGAATCAGCCCCAGCATTTT. This chain links TRBV6-5 with TRBJ1-5, with D hard to call. The CDR3 runs to 15 residues. V was cut by 5 bases and J by 4 bases, with 15 bases left in between. CDR1 is MNHEY, CDR2 SVGAGI, per germline.

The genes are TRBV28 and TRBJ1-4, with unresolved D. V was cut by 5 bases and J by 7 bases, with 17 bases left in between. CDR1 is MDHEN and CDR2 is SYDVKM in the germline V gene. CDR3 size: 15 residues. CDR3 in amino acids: CASSPRTRTGEKLFF. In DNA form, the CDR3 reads TGTGCCAGCAGTCCTAGGACCAGGACGGGTGAAAAACTGTTTTTT.

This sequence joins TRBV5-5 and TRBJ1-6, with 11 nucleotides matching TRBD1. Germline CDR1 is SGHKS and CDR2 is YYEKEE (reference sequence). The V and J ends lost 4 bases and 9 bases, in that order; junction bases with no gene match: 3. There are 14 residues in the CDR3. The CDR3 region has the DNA TGTGCCAGCAGCCCTGGGACAGGGGGTTCACCCCTCCACTTT. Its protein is CASSPGTGGSPLHF.

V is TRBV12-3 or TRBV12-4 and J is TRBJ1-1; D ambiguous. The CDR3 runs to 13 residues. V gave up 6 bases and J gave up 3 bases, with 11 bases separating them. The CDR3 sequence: CASSPGVDTEAFF. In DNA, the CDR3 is TGTGCCAGCAGCCCTGGGGTGGACACTGAAGCTTTCTTT.

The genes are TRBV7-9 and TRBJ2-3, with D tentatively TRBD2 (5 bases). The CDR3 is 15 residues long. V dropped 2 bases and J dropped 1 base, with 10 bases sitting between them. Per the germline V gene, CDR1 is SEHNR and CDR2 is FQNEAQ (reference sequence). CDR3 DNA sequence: TGTGCCAGCAGCTTAAGGTCAGCGGGCACAGATACGCAGTATTTT. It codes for CASSLRSAGTDTQYF. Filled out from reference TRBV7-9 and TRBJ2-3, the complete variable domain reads DTGVSQNPRHKITKRGQNVTFRCDPISEHNRLYWYRQTLGQGPEFLTYFQNEAQLEKSRLLSDRFSAERPKGSFSTLEIQRTEQGDSAMYLCASSLRSAGTDTQYFGPGTRLTVL.

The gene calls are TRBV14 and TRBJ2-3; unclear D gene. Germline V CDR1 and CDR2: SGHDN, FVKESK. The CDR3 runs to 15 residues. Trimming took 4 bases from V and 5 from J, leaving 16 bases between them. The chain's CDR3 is CASSPLGPTGDTQYF. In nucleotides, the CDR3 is TGTGCCAGCAGCCCCCTTGGCCCAACGGGAGATACGCAGTATTTT.

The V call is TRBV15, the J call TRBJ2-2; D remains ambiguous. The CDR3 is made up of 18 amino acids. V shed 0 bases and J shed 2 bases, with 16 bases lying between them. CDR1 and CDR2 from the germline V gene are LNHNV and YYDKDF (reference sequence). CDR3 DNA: TGTGCCACCAGCAGAGATTGGGCAGAATCGCTTAACACCGGGGAGCTGTTTTTT. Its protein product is CATSRDWAESLNTGELFF.

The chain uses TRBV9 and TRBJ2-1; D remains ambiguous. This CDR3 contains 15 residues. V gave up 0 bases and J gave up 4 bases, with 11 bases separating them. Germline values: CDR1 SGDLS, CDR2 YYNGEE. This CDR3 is CASSVDLQEYNEQFF. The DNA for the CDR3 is TGTGCCAGCAGCGTAGACCTACAAGAATACAATGAGCAGTTCTTC.

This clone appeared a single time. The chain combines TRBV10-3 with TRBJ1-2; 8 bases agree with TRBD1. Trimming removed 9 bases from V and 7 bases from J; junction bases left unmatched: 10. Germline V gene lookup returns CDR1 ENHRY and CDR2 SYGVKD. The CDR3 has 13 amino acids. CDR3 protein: CAIAQDRVSGYTF. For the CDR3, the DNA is TGTGCCATTGCCCAGGACAGGGTCAGTGGCTACACCTTC.

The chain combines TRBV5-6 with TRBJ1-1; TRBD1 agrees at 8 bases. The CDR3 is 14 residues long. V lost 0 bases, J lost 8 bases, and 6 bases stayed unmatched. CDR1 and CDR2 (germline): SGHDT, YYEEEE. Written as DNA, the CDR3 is TGTGCCAGCAGCTTGGCCCCGACAGGGGCGGAAGCTTTCTTT. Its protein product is CASSLAPTGAEAFF.

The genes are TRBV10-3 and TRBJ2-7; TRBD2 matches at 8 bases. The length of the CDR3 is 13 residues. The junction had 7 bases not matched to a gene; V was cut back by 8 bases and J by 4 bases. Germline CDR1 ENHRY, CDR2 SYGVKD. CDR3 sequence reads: CAIRKASGYEQYF. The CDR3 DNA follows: TGTGCCATCCGTAAGGCTAGCGGGTACGAGCAGTACTTC.

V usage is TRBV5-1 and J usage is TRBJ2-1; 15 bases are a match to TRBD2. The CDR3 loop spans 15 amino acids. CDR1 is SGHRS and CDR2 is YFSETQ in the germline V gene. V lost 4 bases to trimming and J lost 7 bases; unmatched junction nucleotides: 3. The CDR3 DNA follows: TGCGCCAGCAGCACCGGACTAGCGGGAGGGAATGAGCAGTTCTTC. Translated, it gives CASSTGLAGGNEQFF.

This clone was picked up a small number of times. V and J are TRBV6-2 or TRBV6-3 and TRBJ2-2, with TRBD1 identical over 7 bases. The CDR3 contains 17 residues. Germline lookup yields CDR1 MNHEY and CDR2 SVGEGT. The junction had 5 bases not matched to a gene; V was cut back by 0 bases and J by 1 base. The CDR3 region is CASSYSLGGRNTGELFF. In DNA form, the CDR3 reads TGTGCCAGCAGTTACTCGTTAGGGGGCCGGAACACCGGGGAGCTGTTTTTT.

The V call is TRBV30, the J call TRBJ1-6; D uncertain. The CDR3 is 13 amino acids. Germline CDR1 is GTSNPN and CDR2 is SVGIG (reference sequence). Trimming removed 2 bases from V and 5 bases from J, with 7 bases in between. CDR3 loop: CAWSYDNNSPLHF. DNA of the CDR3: TGTGCCTGGAGTTACGACAATAATTCACCCCTCCACTTT.

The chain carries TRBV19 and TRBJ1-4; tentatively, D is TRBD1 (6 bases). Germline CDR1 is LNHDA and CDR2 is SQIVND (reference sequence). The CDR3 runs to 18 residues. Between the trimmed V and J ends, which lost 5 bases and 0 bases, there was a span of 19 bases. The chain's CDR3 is CASSGRGAFPTTNEKLFF. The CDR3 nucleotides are TGTGCCAGTAGTGGCAGGGGCGCTTTCCCCACAACTAATGAAAAACTGTTTTTT.